The sequence of this T cell receptor (beta chain) was determined in a study of molecular identifiers for immune sequencing clone quantification. Study observations and caveats: Over 99% of CMV-specific effector molecules, but under 1% of naive ones, were in clones above 20 copies.

This clonotype occurred many times. Its antigen remains unknown. It was from 20,000 to 1,000,000 sorted cells, with 10%, 30% or 50% RNA, that naive CD8 libraries came. A CD8+CD4-CCR7+CD45RA+ phenotype served as the sorting definition for naive CD8 T cells. Germline CDR1 LGHNA, CDR2 YSLEER. This CDR3 spans 16 amino acids. V lost 3 bases, J lost 2 bases, and 5 bases stayed unmatched. In TCRdb, the PCR reads were re-called with MiXCR into one record per CDR3 protein. This repertoire shows 400,000 to 600,000 distinct CDR3 sequences, about 25% found once; its top ten account for under 0.8%. The chain uses TRBV4-3 and TRBJ2-3; TRBD2 agrees at 10 bases. The clonotype comes from a human donor in good health. Some libraries in this study had Jurkat cell RNA spiked in. The sample was naive CD8+ T cells from blood, with Jurkat cell RNA spiked in. Subset here: FACS-sorted CD8+CD4-CCR7+CD45RA+ naive T cells. CDR3 region: CASSHSLAGYTDTQYF. The CDR3 DNA follows: TGCGCCAGCAGCCACTCACTAGCGGGGTACACAGATACGCAGTATTTT.